These 20 T cell receptor beta chains were sequenced from one sample in a study of OX40 agonist ivuxolimab in advanced cancers. Here immunoSEQ multiplex PCR was the method, and the copy in TCRdb shows in-frame clones only, minus some. This sample has 90,000 to 95,000 clones, with over 75% found just once. The sequenced sample was CD4+ or CD8+ T cells sorted from blood, obtained in a trial of the OX40 agonist ivuxolimab. Receptors originate from an adult with an advanced solid tumor such as melanoma, head and neck, liver or kidney cancer.

The chain links TRBV7-2 to TRBJ1-4; D may be TRBD1 (5 bases). Between the trimmed V and J ends, which lost 1 base and 3 bases, there was a span of 9 bases. The CDR3 sequence is 15 residues long. Germline assignment: CDR1 SGHTA and CDR2 FQGNSA. The chain's CDR3 is CASSLVAGSNEKLFF. CDR3 DNA: TGTGCCAGCAGCTTAGTGGCAGGGTCTAATGAAAAACTGTTTTTT.

This sequence joins TRBV15 and TRBJ1-5, with D hard to call. Germline-derived CDR1 and CDR2 are LNHNV and YYDKDF (reference sequence). This CDR3 has 15 residues. Trimming removed 4 bases at V and 4 bases at J, with 14 bases between. CDR3 coding DNA: TGTGCCACCAGCATGGATTTGACCGAAAATCAGCCCCAGCATTTT. It is translated as CATSMDLTENQPQHF.

The genes are TRBV11-2 and TRBJ2-6; D gene uncertain. V shed 4 bases and J shed 4 bases, with 11 bases lying between them. Germline V gene data show CDR1 as SGHAT and CDR2 as FQNNGV. The CDR3 is 15 amino acids. The CDR3 DNA follows: TGTGCCAGCAGCTCAAGGGTGTTCGGGGCCAACGTCCTGACTTTC. This encodes CASSSRVFGANVLTF.

The chain has TRBV27 and TRBJ2-1, with D possibly TRBD1 on 6 matching bases. The germline V and J ends were trimmed by 2 bases and 5 bases, with 25 bases remaining between them. This CDR3 region has 19 residues. In germline, CDR1 is MNHEY, CDR2 SMNVEV (reference sequence). CDR3 residues: CASSLDRFNREHRDNEQFF. As DNA, the CDR3 is TGTGCCAGCAGTTTAGACCGCTTTAACAGGGAACATCGGGACAATGAGCAGTTCTTC.

Only one count was recorded for this clone. The chain uses TRBV19 and TRBJ2-4; tentatively, D is TRBD2 (5 bases). This CDR3 region has 17 residues. Trimming left V 1 base short and J 2 bases short, with 15 bases between. Germline V gives CDR1 LNHDA, CDR2 SQIVND (reference sequence). The CDR3 sequence: CASSIALASSSKNIQYF. The DNA for the CDR3 is TGTGCCAGTAGTATAGCCCTAGCAAGTTCCTCCAAAAACATTCAGTACTTC.

The V gene is TRBV27, the J gene TRBJ2-6, with D possibly being TRBD2 (6 bases). V was cut by 0 bases and J by 5 bases, with 14 bases left in between. The CDR3 is made up of 17 amino acids. Per germline, CDR1 MNHEY and CDR2 SMNVEV (reference sequence). The CDR3 DNA follows: TGTGCCAGCAGTTTATCCTCGGAGGGGCTCTGGGCCAACGTCCTGACTTTC. Encoded protein: CASSLSSEGLWANVLTF.

The chain employs TRBV7-6 and TRBJ1-6; no reliable D call. Per germline, CDR1 SGHVS and CDR2 FNYEAQ. Deletions cut 6 bases from V and 3 bases from J, with 9 bases between. The CDR3 sequence is 14 residues long. Here the CDR3 DNA reads TGTGCCAGCAGTCGGACGGACTATAATTCACCCCTCCACTTT. Protein product: CASSRTDYNSPLHF.

The rearrangement joins TRBV18 to TRBJ2-3; tentatively, D is TRBD1 or TRBD2 (5 bases each). Trimming took off 2 bases at V and 6 bases at J, with 12 bases between the two ends. The CDR3 contains 14 residues. Germline V gene sequence: CDR1 KGHSH, CDR2 LQKENI. The CDR3 coding sequence is TGTGCCAGCTCACCAGGGGGTTCCCCGGATACGCAGTATTTT. As protein: CASSPGGSPDTQYF. The entire variable domain, with the rest obtained from reference TRBV18 and TRBJ2-3, is as follows: NAGVMQNPRHLVRRRGQEARLRCSPMKGHSHVYWYRQLPEEGLKFMVYLQKENIIDESGMPKERFSAEFPKEGPSILRIQQVVRGDSAAYFCASSPGGSPDTQYFGPGTRLTVL.

This chain uses TRBV30 with TRBJ2-3; TRBD1 aligns across 8 bases. CDR1 GTSNPN and CDR2 SVGIG come from the germline V gene (reference sequence). The CDR3 covers 15 residues. The V and J ends lost 4 bases and 4 bases, in that order; junction bases with no gene match: 10. CDR3 coding DNA: TGTGCCTGGATCCCTAGACAGGGGAGTTCAGATACGCAGTATTTT. The encoded protein is CAWIPRQGSSDTQYF.

J is TRBJ2-3 and V is TRBV7-2; 8 nucleotides align to TRBD2. V shed 5 bases, J shed 0 bases, and the junction held 10 bases outside the gene matches. The CDR3 extends over 17 amino acids. Germline V gene lookup returns CDR1 SGHTA and CDR2 FQGNSA. The CDR3 DNA sequence: TGTGCCAGCAGCAGAGAGGGCACTAGCGGAAGCACAGATACGCAGTATTTT. This sequence encodes CASSREGTSGSTDTQYF.

This clone was detected only a few times. V is TRBV15 and J is TRBJ1-1, with TRBD1 identical over 7 bases. The CDR3 runs to 13 residues. V lost 4 bases and J lost 5; bases outside the gene matches: 4. Germline CDR1 reads LNHNV; CDR2 reads YYDKDF (reference sequence). Written as DNA, the CDR3 is TGTGCCACCAGCACTCAGGGGGGGACTGAAGCTTTCTTT. Amino acid sequence: CATSTQGGTEAFF.

The rearrangement links TRBV28 to TRBJ2-5; D is perhaps TRBD2 (6 bases). Trimming shortened V by 3 bases and J by 6 bases, and 11 bases separated the two germline ends. The CDR3 spans 13 residues. Germline V gene data show CDR1 as MDHEN and CDR2 as SYDVKM. The CDR3 loop reads CASSLGGTKTQYF. The CDR3 nucleotides are TGTGCCAGCAGTTTGGGAGGTACAAAGACCCAGTACTTC.

V and J are TRBV27 and TRBJ1-2, with 9 bases lining up with TRBD1. V gave up 3 bases and J gave up 8 bases; unmatched junction bases: 7. Germline loops: CDR1 MNHEY, CDR2 SMNVEV (reference sequence). The CDR3 spans 14 residues. The DNA for the CDR3 is TGTGCCAGCAGTTTTGGACAGGGGTTCGTGGGCTACACCTTC. It translates to CASSFGQGFVGYTF.

The CDR3 is CASSTAVRHGYTF. As DNA, the CDR3 is TGTGCCAGCAGTACGGCGGTTCGTCATGGCTACACCTTC. The V gene is TRBV6-5, the J gene TRBJ1-2, with D uncertain. Germline V gene lookup returns CDR1 MNHEY and CDR2 SVGAGI. Trimming left V 5 bases short and J 6 bases short, with 13 bases between. The CDR3 is 13 residues long.

The chain recombines TRBV6-1 with TRBJ2-5; D unclear. From germline, CDR1 is MNHNS and CDR2 SASEGT. This CDR3 comprises 11 residues. The V gene lost 6 bases and the J gene lost 3 bases, with 5 bases spanning the gap. In DNA form, the CDR3 reads TGTGCCAGCAGCCGGGAAGAGACCCAGTACTTC. Its translation: CASSREETQYF.

The chain uses TRBV18 and TRBJ2-7; D is unclear. CDR3 size: 11 residues. CDR1 KGHSH and CDR2 LQKENI come from the germline V gene. The V end was cut by 2 bases, the J end by 5 bases, with 4 bases between. The CDR3 region has the DNA TGTGCCAGCTCACCATACGACGAGCAGTACTTC. The encoded protein is CASSPYDEQYF.

This clone was seen just once. The chain combines TRBV5-8 with TRBJ2-1; TRBD1 aligns across 11 bases. V trimming: 0 bases; J trimming: 5 bases; junction bases outside the gene matches: 1. From germline, CDR1 is SGHTS and CDR2 YDEGEE. The CDR3 covers 15 residues. The CDR3: CASSLGDRGNNEQFF. CDR3 DNA: TGTGCCAGCAGCTTGGGGGACAGGGGGAACAATGAGCAGTTCTTC.

In this sample, this clone turned up a few times. This rearrangement joins TRBV30 to TRBJ2-1; D gene uncertain. The length of the CDR3 is 13 residues. CDR1 GTSNPN and CDR2 SVGIG come from the germline V gene (reference sequence). The V end lost 4 bases, the J end lost 4 bases, and 11 bases lay between the germline ends. For the CDR3, the DNA is TGTGCCTGGAAAGGTATAGAGTACAATGAGCAGTTCTTC. Translated: CAWKGIEYNEQFF. The full variable domain, rest sourced from reference TRBV30 and TRBJ2-1, is SQTIHQWPATLVQPVGSPLSLECTVEGTSNPNLYWYRQAAGRGLQLLFYSVGIGQISSEVPQNLSASRPQDRQFILSSKKLLLSDSGFYLCAWKGIEYNEQFFGPGTRLTVL.

The chain combines TRBV4-3 with TRBJ1-1; D is possibly TRBD1 (5 bases). The germline V gene encodes CDR1 LGHNA and CDR2 YSLEER. The ends were cut back, 1 base at V and 3 bases at J, with 6 bases in the middle. The CDR3 extends over 13 amino acids. The CDR3, as DNA: TGCGCCAGCAGCCAAGGGGGGTACACTGAAGCTTTCTTT. Protein sequence: CASSQGGYTEAFF.

The chain joins TRBV20-1 to TRBJ2-3; unclear D gene. V lost 6 bases and J 1 base, leaving 5 bases between the germline ends. Germline CDR1 and CDR2: DFQATT and SNEGSKA (reference sequence). The CDR3 is made up of 11 amino acids. CDR3 in amino acids: CSALRTDTQYF. For the CDR3, the DNA is TGCAGTGCCCTTCGCACAGATACGCAGTATTTT.